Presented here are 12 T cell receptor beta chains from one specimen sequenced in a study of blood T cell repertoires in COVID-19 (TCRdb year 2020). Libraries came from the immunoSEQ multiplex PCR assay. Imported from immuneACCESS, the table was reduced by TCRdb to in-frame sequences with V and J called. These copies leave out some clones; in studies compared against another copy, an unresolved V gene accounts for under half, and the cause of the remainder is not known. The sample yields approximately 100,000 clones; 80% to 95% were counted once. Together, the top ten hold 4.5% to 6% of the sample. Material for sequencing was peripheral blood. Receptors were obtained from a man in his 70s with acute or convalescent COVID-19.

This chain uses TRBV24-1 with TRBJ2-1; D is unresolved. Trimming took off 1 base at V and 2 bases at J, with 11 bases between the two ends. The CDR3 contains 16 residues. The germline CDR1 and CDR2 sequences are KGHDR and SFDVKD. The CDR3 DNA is TGTGCCACCAGTGATTTCGGCGGCCCTACCTACAATGAGCAGTTCTTC. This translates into CATSDFGGPTYNEQFF.

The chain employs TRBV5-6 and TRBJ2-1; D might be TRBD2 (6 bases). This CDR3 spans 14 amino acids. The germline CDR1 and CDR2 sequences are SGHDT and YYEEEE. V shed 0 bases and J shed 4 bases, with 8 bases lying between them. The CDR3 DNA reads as TGTGCCAGCAGCTTGGGACTAGGGTACAATGAGCAGTTCTTC. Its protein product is CASSLGLGYNEQFF.

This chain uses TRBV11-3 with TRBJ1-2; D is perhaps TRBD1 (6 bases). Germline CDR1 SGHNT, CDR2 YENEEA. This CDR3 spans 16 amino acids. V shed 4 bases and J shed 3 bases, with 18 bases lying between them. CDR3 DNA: TGTGCCAGCAGCTACGGACAGACCCGCGCCCACTATGGCTACACCTTC. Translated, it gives CASSYGQTRAHYGYTF.

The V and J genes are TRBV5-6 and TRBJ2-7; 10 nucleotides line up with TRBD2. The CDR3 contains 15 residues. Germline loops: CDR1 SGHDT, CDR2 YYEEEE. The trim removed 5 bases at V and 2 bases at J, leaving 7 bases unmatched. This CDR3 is CASSPSSGGTYEQYF. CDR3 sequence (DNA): TGTGCCAGCAGTCCCAGTAGCGGGGGGACCTACGAGCAGTACTTC.

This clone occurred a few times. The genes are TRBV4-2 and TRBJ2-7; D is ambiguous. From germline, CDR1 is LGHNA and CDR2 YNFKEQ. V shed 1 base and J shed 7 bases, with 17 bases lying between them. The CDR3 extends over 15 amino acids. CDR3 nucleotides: TGTGCCAGCAGCCAAGGGTACTCCCCCTCCGAAGAGCAGTACTTC. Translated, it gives CASSQGYSPSEEQYF.

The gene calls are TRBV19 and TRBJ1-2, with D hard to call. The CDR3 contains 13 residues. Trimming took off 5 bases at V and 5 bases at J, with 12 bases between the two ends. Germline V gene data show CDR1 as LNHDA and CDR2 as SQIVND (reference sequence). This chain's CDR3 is CASSPQLSYGYTF. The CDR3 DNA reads TGTGCCAGTAGTCCTCAATTGAGTTATGGCTACACCTTC.

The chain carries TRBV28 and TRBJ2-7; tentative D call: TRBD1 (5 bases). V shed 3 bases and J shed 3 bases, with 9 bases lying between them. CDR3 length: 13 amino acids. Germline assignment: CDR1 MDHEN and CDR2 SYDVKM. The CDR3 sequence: CASSLYRGYEQYF. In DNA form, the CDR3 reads TGTGCCAGCAGTTTGTATAGGGGCTACGAGCAGTACTTC.

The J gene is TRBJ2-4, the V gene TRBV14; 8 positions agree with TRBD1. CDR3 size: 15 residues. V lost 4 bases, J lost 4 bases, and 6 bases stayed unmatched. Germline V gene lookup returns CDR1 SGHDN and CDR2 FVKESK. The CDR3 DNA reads TGTGCCAGCAGCCCCGGGACAGGCAATAAAAACATTCAGTACTTC. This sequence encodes CASSPGTGNKNIQYF.

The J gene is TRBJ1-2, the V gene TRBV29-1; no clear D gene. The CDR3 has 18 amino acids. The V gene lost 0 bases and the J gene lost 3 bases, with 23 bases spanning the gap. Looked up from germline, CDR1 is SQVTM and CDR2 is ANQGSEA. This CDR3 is CSVEDESLGAPGYYGYTF. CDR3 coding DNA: TGCAGCGTTGAAGATGAGTCATTGGGCGCCCCGGGGTACTATGGCTACACCTTC.

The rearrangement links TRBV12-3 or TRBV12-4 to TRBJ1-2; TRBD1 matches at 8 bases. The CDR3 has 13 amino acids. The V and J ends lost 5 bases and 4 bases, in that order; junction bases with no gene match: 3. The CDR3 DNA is TGTGCCAGCAGTCTCGGACAGGGCTATGGCTACACCTTC. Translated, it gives CASSLGQGYGYTF.

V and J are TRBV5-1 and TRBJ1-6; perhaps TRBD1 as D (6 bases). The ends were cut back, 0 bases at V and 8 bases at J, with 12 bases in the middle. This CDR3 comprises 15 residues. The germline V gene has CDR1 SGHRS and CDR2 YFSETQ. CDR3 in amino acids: CASSLVLSGDSPLHF. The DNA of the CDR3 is TGCGCCAGCAGCTTGGTACTCTCAGGGGATTCACCCCTCCACTTT.

The CDR3 DNA sequence: TGTGCCAGCTCACCGGGAGGGCAGCCCCAGCATTTT. This gives the protein CASSPGGQPQHF. The chain carries TRBV18 and TRBJ1-5; D not certain. Germline assignment: CDR1 KGHSH and CDR2 LQKENI. V lost 3 bases and J 7 bases, leaving 7 bases between the germline ends. The CDR3 consists of 12 residues.